This T cell receptor (beta chain) was identified during a study of siplizumab effects on memory and regulatory T cells. The CDR3 has 15 amino acids. V lost 5 bases to trimming and J lost 5 bases, with 15 bases between them. CDR1 LNHDA and CDR2 SQIVND come from the germline V gene (reference sequence). Assay: immunoSEQ multiplex PCR; the TCRdb copy retains only in-frame clones and omits some. The sample yields about 100,000 clones, around 94% seen once. The sequenced sample was Tregs sorted from blood. The rearrangement joins TRBV19 to TRBJ2-2; weak D call: TRBD1 (6 bases). This sequence originates from a human donor in good health. CDR3 in amino acids: CASSSIVDRTGELFF. The CDR3 DNA is TGTGCCAGTAGTTCGATTGTGGACAGAACCGGGGAGCTGTTTTTT.